This T cell receptor beta chain came from a study of blood T cells in healthy people across ages. This clonotype was seen a few times. V lost 4 bases and J 4 bases, leaving 13 bases between the germline ends. The CDR3 contains 14 residues. Germline V gene lookup returns CDR1 MNHNY and CDR2 SVGAGI (reference sequence). A second about 6 to 11 cycle PCR used barcoded and J-beta primers. In TCRdb, the 5' RACE reads were re-called with MiXCR into one record per CDR3 protein. The sample records over 950,000 distinct CDR3 sequences, approximately 38% being singletons. The sequencing input was blood. V usage is TRBV6-6 and J usage is TRBJ1-1, with unresolved D. The TCR sequence derives from a man between 18 and 29 years old in good health. CDR3 in DNA: TGTGCCAGCAGTTCCCCAGGTGTGAGCACTGAAGCTTTCTTT. Its translation is CASSSPGVSTEAFF.